This T cell receptor beta chain was captured by sequencing in a study of blood T cells in healthy people across ages. Combining a sample-barcoded 5' primer with a J-beta primer mix, a second PCR ran for about 6 to 11 cycles. The authors tagged each cDNA molecule using a template-switch adaptor with 12 random nucleotides. Via MiXCR, TCRdb re-called the 5' RACE reads, giving one row per CDR3 protein. The sample lists 600,000 to 800,000 distinct CDR3 sequences, about 21% occurring once. Study-wide points: Across the age range, TCR beta diversity per million T cells fell in a roughly linear way. Higher diversity and more naive CD4+ cells were features of long-lived donors, compared to aged donors.

The CDR3 consists of 15 residues. CDR1 SGHTA and CDR2 FQGNSA come from the germline V gene. The trim removed 1 base at V and 4 bases at J, leaving 4 bases unmatched. This clonotype was found a few times. What it binds is unknown. Material for sequencing was blood. This receptor was taken from a man aged 65-85 years in good health. The chain is built from TRBV7-2 and TRBJ1-5, with 7 bases lining up with TRBD1. The DNA for the CDR3 is TGTGCCAGCAGCTTAGTTGCAGGGGGTAATCAGCCCCAGCATTTT. Amino acid sequence: CASSLVAGGNQPQHF.